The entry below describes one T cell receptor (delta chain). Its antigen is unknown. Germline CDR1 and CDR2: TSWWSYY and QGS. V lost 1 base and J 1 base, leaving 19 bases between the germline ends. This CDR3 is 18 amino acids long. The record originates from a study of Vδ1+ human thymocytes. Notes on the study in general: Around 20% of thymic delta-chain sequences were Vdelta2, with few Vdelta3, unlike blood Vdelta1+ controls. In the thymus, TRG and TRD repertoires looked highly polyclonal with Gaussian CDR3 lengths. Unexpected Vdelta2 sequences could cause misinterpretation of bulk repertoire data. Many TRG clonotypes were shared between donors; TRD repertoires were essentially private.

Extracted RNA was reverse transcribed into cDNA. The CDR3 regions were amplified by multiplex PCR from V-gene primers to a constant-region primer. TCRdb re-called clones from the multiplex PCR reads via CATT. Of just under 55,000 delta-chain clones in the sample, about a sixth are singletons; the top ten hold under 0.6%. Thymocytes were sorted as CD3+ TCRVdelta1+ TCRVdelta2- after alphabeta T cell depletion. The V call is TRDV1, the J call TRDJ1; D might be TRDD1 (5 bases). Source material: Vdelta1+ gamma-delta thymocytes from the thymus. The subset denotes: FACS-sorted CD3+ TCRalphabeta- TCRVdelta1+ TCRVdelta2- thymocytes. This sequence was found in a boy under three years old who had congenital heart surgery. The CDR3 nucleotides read TGTGCTCTTGGGGAACGAAATCTAAAGGAGGTTTCCACCGATAAACTCATCTTT. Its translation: CALGERNLKEVSTDKLIF.